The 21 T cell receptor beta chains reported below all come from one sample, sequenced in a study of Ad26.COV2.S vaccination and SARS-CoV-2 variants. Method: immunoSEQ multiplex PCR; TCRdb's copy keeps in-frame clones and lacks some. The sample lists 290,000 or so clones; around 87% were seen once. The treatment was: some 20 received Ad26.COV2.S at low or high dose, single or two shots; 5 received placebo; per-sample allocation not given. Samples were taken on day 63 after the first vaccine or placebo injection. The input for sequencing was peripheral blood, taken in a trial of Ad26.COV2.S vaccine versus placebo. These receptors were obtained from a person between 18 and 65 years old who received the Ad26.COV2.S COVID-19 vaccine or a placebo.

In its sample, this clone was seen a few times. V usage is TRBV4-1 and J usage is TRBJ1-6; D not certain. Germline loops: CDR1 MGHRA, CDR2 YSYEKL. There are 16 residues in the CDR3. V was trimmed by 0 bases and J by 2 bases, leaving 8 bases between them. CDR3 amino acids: CASSQESATYNSPLHF. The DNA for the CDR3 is TGCGCCAGCAGCCAAGAGTCAGCAACCTATAATTCACCCCTCCACTTT.

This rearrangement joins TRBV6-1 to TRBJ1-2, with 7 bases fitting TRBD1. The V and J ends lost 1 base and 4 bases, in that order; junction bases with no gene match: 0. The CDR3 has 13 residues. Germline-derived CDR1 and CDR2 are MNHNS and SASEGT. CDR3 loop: CASSEGDSYGYTF. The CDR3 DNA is TGTGCCAGCAGTGAAGGGGACAGCTATGGCTACACCTTC.

The CDR3 DNA reads TGTGCCAGCAGCTCCCCCGGGATCCCATACAATGAGCAGTTCTTC. It codes for CASSSPGIPYNEQFF. The chain has TRBV9 and TRBJ2-1; D perhaps matches TRBD2 (5 bases). Deletions cut 4 bases from V and 4 bases from J, with 15 bases between. Germline-derived CDR1 and CDR2 are SGDLS and YYNGEE. CDR3 length: 15 amino acids. The entire variable domain, with the rest obtained from reference TRBV9 and TRBJ2-1, is as follows: DSGVTQTPKHLITATGQRVTLRCSPRSGDLSVYWYQQSLDQGLQFLIQYYNGEERAKGNILERFSAQQFPDLHSELNLSSLELGDSALYFCASSSPGIPYNEQFFGPGTRLTVL.

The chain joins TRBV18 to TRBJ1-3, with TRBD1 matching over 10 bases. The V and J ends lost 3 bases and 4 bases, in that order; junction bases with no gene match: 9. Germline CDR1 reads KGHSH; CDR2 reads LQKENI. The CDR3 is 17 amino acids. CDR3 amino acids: CASSPPGQGGSGNTIYF. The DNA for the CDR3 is TGTGCCAGCTCACCCCCCGGACAGGGGGGATCGGGAAACACCATATATTTT.

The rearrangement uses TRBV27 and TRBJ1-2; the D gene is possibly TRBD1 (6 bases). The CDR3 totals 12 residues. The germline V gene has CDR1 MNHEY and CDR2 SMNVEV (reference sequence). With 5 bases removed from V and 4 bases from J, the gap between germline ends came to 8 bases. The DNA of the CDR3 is TGTGCCAGCAGTGGGGGCTTCTATGGCTACACCTTC. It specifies CASSGGFYGYTF.

The DNA for the CDR3 is TGTGCCAGCAGCGCAGAGACAGTTCCAAGCTCCCTCCACTTT. Translated: CASSAETVPSSLHF. The chain has TRBV13 and TRBJ1-6; D might be TRBD1 (5 bases). The V end was cut by 5 bases, the J end by 14 bases, with 19 bases between. The V gene's germline CDR1 is PRHDT and CDR2 FYEKMQ (reference sequence). The CDR3 length is 14 residues.

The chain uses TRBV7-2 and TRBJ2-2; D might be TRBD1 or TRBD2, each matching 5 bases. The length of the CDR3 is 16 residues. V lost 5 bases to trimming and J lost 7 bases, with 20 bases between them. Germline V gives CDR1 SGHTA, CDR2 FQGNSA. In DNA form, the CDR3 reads TGTGCCAGCAGCAAGCCCATTCCGGGACCCCGCGGGGAGCTGTTTTTT. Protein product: CASSKPIPGPRGELFF.

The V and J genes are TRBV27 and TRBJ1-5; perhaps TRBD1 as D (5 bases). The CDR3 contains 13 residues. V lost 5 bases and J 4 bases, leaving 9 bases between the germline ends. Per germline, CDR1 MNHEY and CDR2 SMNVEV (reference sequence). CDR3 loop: CASSPTVNQPQHF. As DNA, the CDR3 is TGTGCCAGCAGTCCGACAGTTAATCAGCCCCAGCATTTT.

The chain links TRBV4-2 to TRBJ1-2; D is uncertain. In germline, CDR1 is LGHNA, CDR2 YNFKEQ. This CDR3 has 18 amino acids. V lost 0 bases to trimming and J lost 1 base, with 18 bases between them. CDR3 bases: TGTGCCAGCAGCCAAGAACACGCGGGTAAGGGCAGTAACTATGGCTACACCTTC. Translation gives CASSQEHAGKGSNYGYTF.

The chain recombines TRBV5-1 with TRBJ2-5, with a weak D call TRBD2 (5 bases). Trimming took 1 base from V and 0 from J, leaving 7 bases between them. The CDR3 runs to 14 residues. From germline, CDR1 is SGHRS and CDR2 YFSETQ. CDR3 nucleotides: TGCGCCAGCAGCTTGACGGGAAACCAAGAGACCCAGTACTTC. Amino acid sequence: CASSLTGNQETQYF.

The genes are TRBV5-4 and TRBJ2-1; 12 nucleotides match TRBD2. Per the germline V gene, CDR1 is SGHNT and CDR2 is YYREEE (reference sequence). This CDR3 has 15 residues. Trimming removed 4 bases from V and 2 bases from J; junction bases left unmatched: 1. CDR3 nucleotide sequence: TGTGCCAGCAGCCGGACTAGCGGGGCCTACAATGAGCAGTTCTTC. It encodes CASSRTSGAYNEQFF.

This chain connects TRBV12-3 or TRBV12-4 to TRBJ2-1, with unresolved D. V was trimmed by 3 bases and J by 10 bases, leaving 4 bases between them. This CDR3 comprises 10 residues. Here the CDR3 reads CASSLGEQFF. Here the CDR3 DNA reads TGTGCCAGCAGTTTGGGAGAGCAGTTCTTC.

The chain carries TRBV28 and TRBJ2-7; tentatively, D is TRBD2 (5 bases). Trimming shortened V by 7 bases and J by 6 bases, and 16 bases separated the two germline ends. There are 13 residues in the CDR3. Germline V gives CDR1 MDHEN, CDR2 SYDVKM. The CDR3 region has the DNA TGTGCCAGCACCGGAGGAGGTAGGCCCGAGCAGTACTTC. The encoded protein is CASTGGGRPEQYF.

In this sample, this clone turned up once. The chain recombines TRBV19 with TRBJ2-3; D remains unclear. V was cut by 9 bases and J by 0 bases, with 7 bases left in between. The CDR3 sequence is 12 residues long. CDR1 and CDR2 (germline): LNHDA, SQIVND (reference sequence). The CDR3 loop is CASLGSTDTQYF. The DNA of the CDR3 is TGTGCCAGCCTAGGTAGCACAGATACGCAGTATTTT.

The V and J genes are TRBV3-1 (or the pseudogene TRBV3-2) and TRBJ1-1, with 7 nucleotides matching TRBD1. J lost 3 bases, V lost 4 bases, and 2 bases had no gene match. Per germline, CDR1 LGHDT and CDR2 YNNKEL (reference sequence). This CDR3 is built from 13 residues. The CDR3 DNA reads TGTGCCAGCAGCCGGGGACAGTACACTGAAGCTTTCTTT. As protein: CASSRGQYTEAFF.

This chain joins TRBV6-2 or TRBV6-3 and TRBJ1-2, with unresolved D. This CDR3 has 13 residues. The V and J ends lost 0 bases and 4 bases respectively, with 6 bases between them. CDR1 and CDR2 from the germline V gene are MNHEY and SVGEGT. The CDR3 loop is CASSYSKVYGYTF. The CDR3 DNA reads TGTGCCAGCAGTTACTCGAAGGTCTATGGCTACACCTTC.

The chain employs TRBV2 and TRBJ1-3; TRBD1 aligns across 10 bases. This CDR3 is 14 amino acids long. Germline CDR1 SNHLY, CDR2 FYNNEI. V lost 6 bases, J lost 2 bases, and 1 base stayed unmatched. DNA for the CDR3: TGTGCCAGCAGGGGACAGGGGACTGGAAACACCATATATTTT. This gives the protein CASRGQGTGNTIYF.

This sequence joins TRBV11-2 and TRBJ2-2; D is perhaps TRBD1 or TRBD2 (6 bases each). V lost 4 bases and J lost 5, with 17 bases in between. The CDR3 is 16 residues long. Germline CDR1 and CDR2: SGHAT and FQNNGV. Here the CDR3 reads CASSYNRDLGTGELFF. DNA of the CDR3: TGTGCCAGCAGCTACAACAGGGACTTGGGGACCGGGGAGCTGTTTTTT.

The CDR3 sequence: CASSLARGRATNEKLFF. For the CDR3, the DNA is TGTGCCAGCAGTTTAGCGCGCGGGAGAGCTACTAATGAAAAACTGTTTTTT. The V gene is TRBV28, the J gene TRBJ1-4; no firm D call. CDR1 is MDHEN, CDR2 SYDVKM, per germline. Trimming took off 2 bases at V and 2 bases at J, with 15 bases between the two ends. The CDR3 has 17 residues. Full variable domain (outside the CDR3, taken from reference TRBV28 and TRBJ1-4): DVKVTQSSRYLVKRTGEKVFLECVQDMDHENMFWYRQDPGLGLRLIYFSYDVKMKEKGDIPEGYSVSREKKERFSLILESASTNQTSMYLCASSLARGRATNEKLFFGSGTQLSVL.

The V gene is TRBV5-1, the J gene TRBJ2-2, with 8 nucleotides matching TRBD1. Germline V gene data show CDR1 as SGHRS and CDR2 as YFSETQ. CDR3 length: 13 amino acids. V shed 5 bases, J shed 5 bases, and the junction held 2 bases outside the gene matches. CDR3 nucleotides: TGCGCCAGCAGGACAGGGGAGACCGGGGAGCTGTTTTTT. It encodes CASRTGETGELFF.

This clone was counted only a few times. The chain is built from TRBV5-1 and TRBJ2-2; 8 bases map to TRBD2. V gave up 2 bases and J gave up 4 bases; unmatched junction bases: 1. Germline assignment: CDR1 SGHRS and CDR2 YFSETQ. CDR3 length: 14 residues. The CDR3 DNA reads TGCGCCAGCAGCTTAACTAGCGGCACCGGGGAGCTGTTTTTT. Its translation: CASSLTSGTGELFF.